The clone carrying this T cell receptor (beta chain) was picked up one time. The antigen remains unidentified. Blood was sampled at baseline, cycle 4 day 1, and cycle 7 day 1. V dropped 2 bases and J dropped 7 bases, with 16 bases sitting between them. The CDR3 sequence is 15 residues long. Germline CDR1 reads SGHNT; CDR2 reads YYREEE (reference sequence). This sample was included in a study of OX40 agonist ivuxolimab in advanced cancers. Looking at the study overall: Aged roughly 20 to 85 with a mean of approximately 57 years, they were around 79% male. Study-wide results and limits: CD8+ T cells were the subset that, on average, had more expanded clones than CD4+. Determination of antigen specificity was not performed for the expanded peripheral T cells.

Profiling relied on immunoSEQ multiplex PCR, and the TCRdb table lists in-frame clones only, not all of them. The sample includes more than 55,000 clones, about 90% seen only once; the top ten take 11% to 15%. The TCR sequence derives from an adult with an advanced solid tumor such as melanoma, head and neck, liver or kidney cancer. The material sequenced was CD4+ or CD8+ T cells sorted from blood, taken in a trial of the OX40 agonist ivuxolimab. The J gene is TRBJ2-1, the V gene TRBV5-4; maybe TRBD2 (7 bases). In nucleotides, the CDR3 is TGTGCCAGCAGCTTTCGGGGGGCGAGGGCAAATGAGCAGTTCTTC. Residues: CASSFRGARANEQFF.